Shown below are 14 T cell receptor beta chains from a single sample sequenced in a study of shared clonotypes between healthy human individuals (dated by TCRdb to 2018 to 2021). The library was produced with the immunoSEQ multiplex PCR assay. Here the immuneACCESS table is served through TCRdb, limited to in-frame sequences with V and J called. Missing clones are a known gap in these copies; in checked studies unresolved V genes cover under half, and the rest lacks a known reason. This sample holds hundreds of thousands of clones; 73% were observed only once. Jointly, the top ten make up more than 1.5% of the sample. The sample was memory CD4+ T cells sorted from blood. The cell subset or site label, as the study defines it: CD45RA-negative fraction. These receptors were collected from a woman in her 30s in good health.

This clone occurred a few times. This sequence joins TRBV6-5 and TRBJ1-3; perhaps TRBD1 as D (6 bases). The germline V and J ends were trimmed by 5 bases and 6 bases, with 11 bases remaining between them. The germline gives CDR1 MNHEY, CDR2 SVGAGI. The CDR3 runs to 13 residues. This CDR3 reads CASSKQGQNTIYF. The CDR3 nucleotides read TGTGCCAGCAGTAAGCAGGGGCAAAACACCATATATTTT.

This clone was observed a few times. The V and J genes are TRBV18 and TRBJ2-7, with TRBD2 matching over 12 bases. This CDR3 region has 15 residues. Germline loops: CDR1 KGHSH, CDR2 LQKENI. Trimming removed 2 bases from V and 7 bases from J; junction bases left unmatched: 6. CDR3 coding DNA: TGTGCCAGCTCACCAACTAGCGGGAGGCCCGTAGAGCAGTACTTC. This gives the protein CASSPTSGRPVEQYF.

The chain joins TRBV2 to TRBJ2-1, with a possible D match to TRBD1 (6 bases). Germline assignment: CDR1 SNHLY and CDR2 FYNNEI. The CDR3 sequence is 15 residues long. V shed 2 bases and J shed 3 bases, with 11 bases lying between them. The CDR3 sequence is CASSEQGNYYNEQFF. The CDR3 nucleotides are TGTGCCAGCAGTGAACAGGGGAATTACTACAATGAGCAGTTCTTC.

The rearrangement links TRBV2 to TRBJ2-2; maybe TRBD1 (6 bases). CDR3 length: 13 residues. V lost 6 bases and J lost 5, with 10 bases in between. The germline CDR1 and CDR2 sequences are SNHLY and FYNNEI. CDR3 coding DNA: TGTGCCAGCAGCAGAACAGGGACCGGGGAGCTGTTTTTT. Protein product: CASSRTGTGELFF. The full variable domain, completed using reference TRBV2 and TRBJ2-2, is EPEVTQTPSHQVTQMGQEVILRCVPISNHLYFYWYRQILGQKVEFLVSFYNNEISEKSEIFDDQFSVERPDGSNFTLKIRSTKLEDSAMYFCASSRTGTGELFFGEGSRLTVL.

The sample holds one count of this clone. The chain uses TRBV25-1 and TRBJ1-1, with 7 positions matching TRBD1. The junction had 11 bases not matched to a gene; V was cut back by 8 bases and J by 8 bases. The germline V gene has CDR1 MGHDK and CDR2 SYGVNS. This CDR3 comprises 13 residues. The DNA of the CDR3 is TGTGCCAGCGCCTCAGGGACAGTAGCCGAAGCTTTCTTT. It yields the protein CASASGTVAEAFF.

The chain recombines TRBV28 with TRBJ2-5, with unresolved D. Gene TRBJ2-7 matches the end of the DNA better, so the J call may be wrong. The V gene's germline CDR1 is MDHEN and CDR2 SYDVKM. CDR3 length equals 15 residues. CDR3 coding DNA: TGTGCCTCCAGTATTCCCGAATTTAGCTCCTACGAGCAGTACTTC. Translation gives CASSIPEFSSYEQYF.

J is TRBJ2-3 and V is TRBV5-6; D may be TRBD2 (5 bases). CDR1 is SGHDT, CDR2 YYEEEE, per germline. The CDR3 runs 15 residues. Trimming cost V 0 bases and J 7 bases, with 15 bases left between them. CDR3 residues: CASSLAGGGRHTQYF. DNA for the CDR3: TGTGCCAGCAGCTTGGCCGGAGGCGGTCGACATACGCAGTATTTT.

V gene TRBV29-1 combines with J gene TRBJ2-7; possible D gene TRBD2, 5 bases. V lost 4 bases and J 3 bases, leaving 10 bases between the germline ends. CDR3 size: 12 residues. Per germline, CDR1 SQVTM and CDR2 ANQGSEA. In nucleotides, the CDR3 is TGCAGCGTTGGATCGGGAAACTACGAGCAGTACTTC. This gives the protein CSVGSGNYEQYF.

J is TRBJ2-2 and V is TRBV28; no reliable D call. The V end was cut by 5 bases, the J end by 6 bases, with 13 bases between. The germline V gene has CDR1 MDHEN and CDR2 SYDVKM. The CDR3 consists of 14 residues. For the CDR3, the DNA is TGTGCCAGCAGTCTCTACGGCCAGCCCGGGGAGCTGTTTTTT. Its translation is CASSLYGQPGELFF.

The sample holds many counts of this clone. This chain links TRBV25-1 with TRBJ2-2; 7 nucleotides match TRBD1. Looked up from germline, CDR1 is MGHDK and CDR2 is SYGVNS. The CDR3 is made up of 12 amino acids. Trimming took 5 bases from V and 8 from J; bases not matched to a gene: 2. The CDR3 DNA reads as TGTGCCAGCAGTAACAGGGGTGGGGAGCTGTTTTTT. As protein: CASSNRGGELFF.

V and J are TRBV6-1 and TRBJ2-1; 13 bases align to TRBD2. The CDR3 length is 17 residues. V lost 2 bases to trimming and J lost 6 bases; unmatched junction nucleotides: 7. Germline V gene data show CDR1 as MNHNS and CDR2 as SASEGT. The CDR3 bases are TGTGCCAGCAGTGAAAAACTAGCGGGAGGGCCCGGCAATGAGCAGTTCTTC. This translates into CASSEKLAGGPGNEQFF.

The V call is TRBV5-8, the J call TRBJ2-7; possibly TRBD1 for D (5 bases). CDR1 and CDR2 from the germline V gene are SGHTS and YDEGEE. Trimming stripped 6 bases from V and 2 bases from J, with 12 bases between. The CDR3 is 13 residues long. CDR3 nucleotide sequence: TGTGCCAGCACGGACACGAACACCTACGAGCAGTACTTC. Amino acid sequence: CASTDTNTYEQYF.

Only a few counts were recorded for this clone. V usage is TRBV2 and J usage is TRBJ2-3; the D is unclear. The CDR3 loop spans 14 amino acids. Trimming cost V 6 bases and J 3 bases, with 13 bases left between them. Germline V gene sequence: CDR1 SNHLY, CDR2 FYNNEI. DNA of the CDR3: TGTGCCAGCAGCGGCGTAGCCAGGACAGATACGCAGTATTTT. This sequence encodes CASSGVARTDTQYF.

The rearrangement uses TRBV19 and TRBJ2-1; tentatively, D is TRBD2 (6 bases). CDR1 is LNHDA and CDR2 is SQIVND in the germline V gene (reference sequence). With 1 base removed from V and 0 bases from J, the gap between germline ends came to 10 bases. This CDR3 has 16 residues. The CDR3 bases are TGTGCCAGTAGTATAGCCACGCGGGGCTCCTACAATGAGCAGTTCTTC. This sequence encodes CASSIATRGSYNEQFF.